One and the same sample provided the 30 T cell receptor beta chains below, sequenced in a study of T cell changes during pregnancy in multiple sclerosis. TCRdb keeps only in-frame clones here, not all; method: immunoSEQ multiplex PCR. The sample carries under 45,000 clones, 90% to 97% recorded once. The sequences come from peripheral blood, collected in the second trimester of pregnancy. All receptors derive from a female donor with multiple sclerosis, enrolled in a pregnancy study.

V and J are TRBV2 and TRBJ2-3, with 11 bases lining up with TRBD2. This CDR3 is 15 amino acids long. CDR1 and CDR2 from the germline V gene are SNHLY and FYNNEI. Losses at the gene ends were 5 bases for V and 2 bases for J; bases not matched to a gene: 3. In DNA form, the CDR3 reads TGTGCCAGCAGTTTAGCGGGGGGGCCCACAGATACGCAGTATTTT. The encoded protein is CASSLAGGPTDTQYF.

The J gene is TRBJ2-2, the V gene TRBV5-8; 9 nucleotides align to TRBD1. CDR1 and CDR2 (germline): SGHTS, YDEGEE. The junction had 7 bases not matched to a gene; V was cut back by 3 bases and J by 4 bases. This CDR3 is 16 amino acids long. The CDR3 loop is CASSWGRTGATGELFF. As DNA, the CDR3 is TGTGCCAGCAGCTGGGGGCGGACAGGGGCCACCGGGGAGCTGTTTTTT. Supplemented by reference TRBV5-8 and TRBJ2-2, the full variable domain reads EAGVTQSPTHLIKTRGQQATLRCSPISGHTSVYWYQQALGLGLQFLLWYDEGEERNRGNFPPRFSGRQFPNYSSELNVNALELEDSALYLCASSWGRTGATGELFFGEGSRLTVL.

The genes are TRBV4-3 and TRBJ1-1; D is undetermined. The CDR3 is 13 residues long. The germline gives CDR1 LGHNA, CDR2 YSLEER. V dropped 4 bases and J dropped 8 bases, with 14 bases sitting between them. CDR3 coding DNA: TGCGCCAGCAGCCTCCTCCCGGGATCAGAAGCTTTCTTT. Amino acid sequence: CASSLLPGSEAFF.

The V call is TRBV18, the J call TRBJ1-3, with 7 nucleotides matching TRBD1. The J segment lost 0 bases and the V segment lost 2 bases, leaving 1 base of the junction unmatched. Germline V gene lookup returns CDR1 KGHSH and CDR2 LQKENI. CDR3 length: 15 residues. CDR3 amino acids: CASSPRGPSGNTIYF. CDR3 nucleotides: TGTGCCAGCTCACCAAGGGGGCCCTCTGGAAACACCATATATTTT.

The chain joins TRBV7-3 to TRBJ2-1, with 9 bases fitting TRBD2. This CDR3 has 21 amino acids. V lost 3 bases to trimming and J lost 3 bases; unmatched junction nucleotides: 21. Per the germline V gene, CDR1 is SGHTA and CDR2 is FQGTGA. The CDR3 loop is CASSLWPQLSQAGGLYNEQFF. The CDR3 DNA follows: TGTGCCAGCAGCTTGTGGCCCCAGTTGTCACAAGCGGGAGGACTCTACAATGAGCAGTTCTTC.

This chain uses TRBV7-2 with TRBJ1-2; TRBD1 aligns across 9 bases. Germline CDR1 reads SGHTA; CDR2 reads FQGNSA. The CDR3 loop spans 15 amino acids. V shed 1 base and J 8 bases; nucleotides not matched to a gene: 8. The CDR3 region has the DNA TGTGCCAGCAGCTTAGAGACAGGGGGAATGTGGGGCTACACCTTC. Translated: CASSLETGGMWGYTF. The full variable domain, completed using reference TRBV7-2 and TRBJ1-2, is GAGVSQSPSNKVTEKGKDVELRCDPISGHTALYWYRQSLGQGLEFLIYFQGNSAPDKSGLPSDRFSAERTGGSVSTLTIQRTQQEDSAVYLCASSLETGGMWGYTFGSGTRLTVV.

The chain recombines TRBV6-6 with TRBJ1-1; TRBD1 aligns across 11 bases. V gave up 4 bases and J gave up 3 bases; unmatched junction bases: 7. Germline lookup yields CDR1 MNHNY and CDR2 SVGAGI (reference sequence). The CDR3 consists of 16 residues. CDR3 protein: CASSFGQGASYTEAFF. CDR3 DNA sequence: TGTGCCAGCAGTTTCGGACAGGGGGCTAGTTACACTGAAGCTTTCTTT.

The chain joins TRBV5-4 to TRBJ2-2; weak D call: TRBD2 (7 bases). This CDR3 is built from 15 residues. Trimming removed 4 bases at V and 4 bases at J, with 14 bases between. CDR1 is SGHNT, CDR2 YYREEE, per germline (reference sequence). Here the CDR3 DNA reads TGTGCCAGCAGCCCGGGGGGCGACATCACCGGGGAGCTGTTTTTT. It yields the protein CASSPGGDITGELFF.

The J gene is TRBJ2-3, the V gene TRBV5-4; possibly TRBD1 for D (6 bases). V shed 1 base and J shed 0 bases, with 9 bases lying between them. The CDR3 is 15 amino acids. CDR1 is SGHNT and CDR2 is YYREEE in the germline V gene (reference sequence). The chain's CDR3 is CASSLRTGSTDTQYF. The CDR3 nucleotides are TGTGCCAGCAGCTTGAGAACAGGGAGCACAGATACGCAGTATTTT.

This clone was counted a single time. The chain links TRBV28 to TRBJ2-1, with 8 bases aligning to TRBD2. Germline V gene lookup returns CDR1 MDHEN and CDR2 SYDVKM. The V gene end was trimmed by 6 bases and the J gene end by 4 bases; junction bases not matched to a gene: 5. The CDR3 length is 14 residues. The CDR3: CASSLTSVYNEQFF. The CDR3 region has the DNA TGTGCCAGCAGCCTGACTAGCGTTTACAATGAGCAGTTCTTC.

V and J are TRBV14 and TRBJ1-2; D is unclear. Trimming removed 0 bases at V and 4 bases at J, with 6 bases between. Germline V gene data show CDR1 as SGHDN and CDR2 as FVKESK. The CDR3 covers 13 residues. In DNA, the CDR3 is TGTGCCAGCAGCCAAGATCGCAGCTATGGCTACACCTTC. Translation gives CASSQDRSYGYTF.

The chain joins TRBV7-2 to TRBJ2-1, with 8 bases aligning to TRBD2. With V trimmed by 4 bases and J by 8 bases, 4 bases remained unmatched. The V gene's germline CDR1 is SGHTA and CDR2 FQGNSA. This CDR3 comprises 13 residues. CDR3 coding DNA: TGTGCCAGCAGCTCGGGGGGGTGGGATGAGCAGTTCTTC. Translated, it gives CASSSGGWDEQFF.

The rearrangement joins TRBV5-4 to TRBJ2-7; TRBD2 aligns across 13 bases. V was pared by 4 bases and J by 0 bases, with 7 bases of the junction left unmatched. The CDR3 runs to 17 residues. CDR1 is SGHNT and CDR2 is YYREEE in the germline V gene (reference sequence). CDR3 loop: CASSLPTSGGISYEQYF. Here the CDR3 DNA reads TGTGCCAGCAGCCTTCCGACTAGCGGGGGGATCTCCTACGAGCAGTACTTC.

The chain has TRBV5-1 and TRBJ1-1; 9 bases match TRBD1. CDR3 length equals 15 residues. CDR1 is SGHRS and CDR2 is YFSETQ in the germline V gene. V shed 4 bases, J shed 5 bases, and the junction held 9 bases outside the gene matches. The CDR3 reads CASSRSGTGSTEAFF. CDR3 coding DNA: TGCGCCAGCAGCCGTTCCGGGACAGGGAGTACTGAAGCTTTCTTT.

This sequence joins TRBV13 and TRBJ1-2, with TRBD1 matching over 8 bases. V lost 5 bases, J lost 3 bases, and 8 bases stayed unmatched. The CDR3 sequence is 15 residues long. Germline loops: CDR1 PRHDT, CDR2 FYEKMQ (reference sequence). The CDR3 bases are TGTGCCAGCAGCCATGGGACAGGATCATACTATGGCTACACCTTC. Protein product: CASSHGTGSYYGYTF.

This sequence joins TRBV5-1 and TRBJ2-3, with 9 bases that match TRBD2. Per the germline V gene, CDR1 is SGHRS and CDR2 is YFSETQ. The CDR3 length is 15 residues. J gave up 4 bases and V 0 bases, and 3 bases lay outside the gene matches. DNA of the CDR3: TGCGCCAGCAGCTTGGGCGGGAGGGGACCAGATACGCAGTATTTT. Translated: CASSLGGRGPDTQYF.

This chain links TRBV5-1 with TRBJ2-3; D is uncertain. Germline CDR1 SGHRS, CDR2 YFSETQ. V was trimmed by 2 bases and J by 7 bases, leaving 14 bases between them. The CDR3 has 14 amino acids. CDR3 nucleotide sequence: TGCGCCAGCAGCTTCGGCGACCCACAGAATACGCAGTATTTT. Protein: CASSFGDPQNTQYF.

CDR3 residues: CATSRVGGYEQYF. The CDR3 DNA sequence: TGTGCCACCAGCAGAGTGGGAGGCTACGAGCAGTACTTC. The rearrangement uses TRBV15 and TRBJ2-7; D is perhaps TRBD2 (6 bases). V lost 1 base to trimming and J lost 3 bases, with 7 bases between them. The CDR3 is 13 residues long. Germline V CDR1 and CDR2: LNHNV, YYDKDF (reference sequence).

The V gene is TRBV5-4, the J gene TRBJ1-2, with D maybe TRBD1 (5 bases). Trimming cost V 3 bases and J 2 bases, with 17 bases left between them. This CDR3 contains 16 residues. CDR1 and CDR2 from the germline V gene are SGHNT and YYREEE (reference sequence). The CDR3 here is CASSYGGAIFNYGYTF. The CDR3 DNA reads TGTGCCAGCAGCTACGGTGGGGCCATCTTCAACTATGGCTACACCTTC.

The chain links TRBV20-1 to TRBJ1-1; D gene ambiguous. CDR3 size: 11 residues. CDR1 is DFQATT and CDR2 is SNEGSKA in the germline V gene (reference sequence). CDR3 in amino acids: CGRVLNTEAFF. The DNA of the CDR3 is TGCGGTCGGGTGCTGAACACTGAAGCTTTCTTT.

This clone showed up just once. The V call is TRBV9, the J call TRBJ1-6; the D gene is possibly TRBD1 (5 bases). The CDR3 sequence is 15 residues long. The germline gives CDR1 SGDLS, CDR2 YYNGEE. V dropped 3 bases and J dropped 7 bases, with 14 bases sitting between them. CDR3 sequence reads: CASSGAGNSNSPLHF. In DNA, the CDR3 is TGTGCCAGCAGCGGCGCAGGGAATTCAAATTCACCCCTCCACTTT. Supplemented by reference TRBV9 and TRBJ1-6, the full variable domain reads DSGVTQTPKHLITATGQRVTLRCSPRSGDLSVYWYQQSLDQGLQFLIQYYNGEERAKGNILERFSAQQFPDLHSELNLSSLELGDSALYFCASSGAGNSNSPLHFGNGTRLTVT.

This chain connects TRBV7-2 to TRBJ2-1; a possible D gene is TRBD2 (6 bases). Germline V gene sequence: CDR1 SGHTA, CDR2 FQGNSA. The CDR3 is 15 residues long. Trimming stripped 6 bases from V and 4 bases from J, with 16 bases between. The CDR3 loop is CASSTGTFPYNEQFF. In nucleotides, the CDR3 is TGTGCCAGCAGTACCGGGACTTTCCCTTACAATGAGCAGTTCTTC.

CDR3 sequence reads: CASSNDRGGTGELFF. As DNA, the CDR3 is TGTGCCAGCAGCAATGACAGGGGAGGCACCGGGGAGCTGTTTTTT. This chain connects TRBV27 to TRBJ2-2, with 8 nucleotides matching TRBD1. CDR3 size: 15 residues. Germline CDR1 and CDR2: MNHEY and SMNVEV (reference sequence). With 6 bases clipped from V and 4 bases from J, the junction kept 7 bases outside the gene matches.

The CDR3 spells CSVSARDFYEQYF. CDR3 DNA: TGCAGCGTGAGCGCCAGGGACTTCTACGAGCAGTACTTC. The genes are TRBV29-1 and TRBJ2-7, with D maybe TRBD2 (6 bases). The CDR3 consists of 13 residues. Trimming pared 6 bases from V and 3 bases from J, leaving 15 bases between. Germline lookup yields CDR1 SQVTM and CDR2 ANQGSEA.

In DNA, the CDR3 is TGTGCCAGCAGCTACGGACTAGCGGGAAACCTCCCCTACAATGAGCAGTTCTTC. Translated: CASSYGLAGNLPYNEQFF. The chain links TRBV2 to TRBJ2-1; 12 nucleotides agree with TRBD2. Losses at the gene ends were 6 bases for V and 2 bases for J; bases not matched to a gene: 11. This CDR3 has 18 residues. The germline V gene encodes CDR1 SNHLY and CDR2 FYNNEI.

The J gene is TRBJ2-7, the V gene TRBV7-8; 9 nucleotides line up with TRBD1. CDR3 length equals 14 residues. CDR1 is SGHVS, CDR2 FQNEAQ, per germline. The J segment lost 3 bases and the V segment lost 5 bases, leaving 5 bases of the junction unmatched. The CDR3 loop reads CASSQGQGNYEQYF. CDR3 sequence (DNA): TGTGCCAGCAGCCAGGGACAGGGTAACTACGAGCAGTACTTC.

This chain links TRBV4-1 with TRBJ2-3; D is unclear. Germline CDR1 reads MGHRA; CDR2 reads YSYEKL. CDR3 size: 12 residues. V shed 3 bases and J shed 8 bases, with 9 bases lying between them. As DNA, the CDR3 is TGCGCCAGCAGCCAGCCGGGTGGTACGCAGTATTTT. Amino acids: CASSQPGGTQYF.

V is TRBV28 and J is TRBJ1-2; no reliable D call. V was shortened by 4 bases and J by 3 bases, with 12 bases between the two germline ends. Germline CDR1 reads MDHEN; CDR2 reads SYDVKM. This CDR3 has 14 amino acids. The chain's CDR3 is CASSSLAQDYGYTF. CDR3 nucleotides: TGTGCCAGCAGTTCCCTAGCACAAGACTATGGCTACACCTTC.

The chain combines TRBV7-2 with TRBJ2-2; D not resolved. The CDR3 is 16 residues long. V was cut by 4 bases and J by 5 bases, with 17 bases left in between. Germline V gene lookup returns CDR1 SGHTA and CDR2 FQGNSA. CDR3 protein: CASSSRLVALTGELFF. In nucleotides, the CDR3 is TGTGCCAGCAGCTCCCGGTTGGTGGCACTAACCGGGGAGCTGTTTTTT.

The V and J genes are TRBV7-2 and TRBJ1-1; no reliable D call. Germline CDR1 is SGHTA and CDR2 is FQGNSA. This CDR3 has 14 residues. V was pared by 1 base and J by 4 bases, with 10 bases between. The CDR3 DNA follows: TGTGCCAGCAGCTTAGGAGCGGGTGGCACTGAAGCTTTCTTT. It encodes CASSLGAGGTEAFF.